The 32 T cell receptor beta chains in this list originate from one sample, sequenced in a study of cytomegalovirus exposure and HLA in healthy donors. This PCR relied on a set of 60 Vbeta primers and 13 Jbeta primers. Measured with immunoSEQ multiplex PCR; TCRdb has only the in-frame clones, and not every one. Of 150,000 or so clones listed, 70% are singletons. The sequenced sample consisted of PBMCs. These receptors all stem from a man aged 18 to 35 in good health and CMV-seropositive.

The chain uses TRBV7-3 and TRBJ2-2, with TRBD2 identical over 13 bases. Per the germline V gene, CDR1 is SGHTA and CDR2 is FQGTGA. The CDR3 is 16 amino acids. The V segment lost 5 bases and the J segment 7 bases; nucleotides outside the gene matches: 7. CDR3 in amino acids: CASSPTSGGINGELFF. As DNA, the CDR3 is TGTGCCAGCAGCCCGACTAGCGGGGGGATTAACGGGGAGCTGTTTTTT. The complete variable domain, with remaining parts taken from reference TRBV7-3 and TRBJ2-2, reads GAGVSQTPSNKVTEKGKYVELRCDPISGHTALYWYRQSLGQGPEFLIYFQGTGAADDSGLPNDRFFAVRPEGSVSTLKIQRTERGDSAVYLCASSPTSGGINGELFFGEGSRLTVL.

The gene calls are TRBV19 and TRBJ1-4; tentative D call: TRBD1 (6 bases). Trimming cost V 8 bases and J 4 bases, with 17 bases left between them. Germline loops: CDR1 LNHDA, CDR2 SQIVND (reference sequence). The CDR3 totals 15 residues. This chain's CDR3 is CASAAPTGGNEKLFF. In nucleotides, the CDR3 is TGTGCCAGTGCCGCACCGACAGGCGGTAATGAAAAACTGTTTTTT. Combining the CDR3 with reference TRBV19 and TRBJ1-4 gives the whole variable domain DGGITQSPKYLFRKEGQNVTLSCEQNLNHDAMYWYRQDPGQGLRLIYYSQIVNDFQKGDIAEGYSVSREKKESFPLTVTSAQKNPTAFYLCASAAPTGGNEKLFFGSGTQLSVL.

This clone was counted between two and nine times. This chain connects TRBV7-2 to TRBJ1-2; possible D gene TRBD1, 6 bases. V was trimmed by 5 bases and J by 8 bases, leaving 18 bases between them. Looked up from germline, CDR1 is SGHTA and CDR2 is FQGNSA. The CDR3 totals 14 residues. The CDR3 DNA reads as TGTGCCAGCAGCCCCTCAGGGGTGTTAGGGGGCTACACCTTC. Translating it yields CASSPSGVLGGYTF. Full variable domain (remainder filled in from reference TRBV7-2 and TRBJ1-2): GAGVSQSPSNKVTEKGKDVELRCDPISGHTALYWYRQSLGQGLEFLIYFQGNSAPDKSGLPSDRFSAERTGGSVSTLTIQRTQQEDSAVYLCASSPSGVLGGYTFGSGTRLTVV.

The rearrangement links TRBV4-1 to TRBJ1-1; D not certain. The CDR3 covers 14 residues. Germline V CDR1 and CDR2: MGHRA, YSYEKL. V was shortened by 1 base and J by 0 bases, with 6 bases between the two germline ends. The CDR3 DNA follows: TGCGCCAGCAGCCAAGCTAATATGAACACTGAAGCTTTCTTT. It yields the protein CASSQANMNTEAFF.

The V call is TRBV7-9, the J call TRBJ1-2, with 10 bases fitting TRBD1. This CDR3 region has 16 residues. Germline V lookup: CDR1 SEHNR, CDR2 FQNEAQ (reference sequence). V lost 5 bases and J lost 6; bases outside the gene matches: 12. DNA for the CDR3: TGTGCCAGCAGCGACCGTGACAGGGGGCCTCGGGATGGCTACACCTTC. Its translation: CASSDRDRGPRDGYTF. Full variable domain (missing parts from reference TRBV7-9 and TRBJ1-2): DTGVSQNPRHKITKRGQNVTFRCDPISEHNRLYWYRQTLGQGPEFLTYFQNEAQLEKSRLLSDRFSAERPKGSFSTLEIQRTEQGDSAMYLCASSDRDRGPRDGYTFGSGTRLTVV.

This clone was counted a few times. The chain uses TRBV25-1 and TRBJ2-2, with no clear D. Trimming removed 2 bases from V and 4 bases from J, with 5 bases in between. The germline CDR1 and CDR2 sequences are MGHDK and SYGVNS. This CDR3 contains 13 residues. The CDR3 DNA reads TGTGCCAGCAGTGAACCCGTCACCGGGGAGCTGTTTTTT. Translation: CASSEPVTGELFF.

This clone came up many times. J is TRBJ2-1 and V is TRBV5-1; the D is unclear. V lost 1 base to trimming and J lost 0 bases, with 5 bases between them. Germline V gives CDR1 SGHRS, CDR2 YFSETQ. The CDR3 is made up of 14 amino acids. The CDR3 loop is CASSLPSSYNEQFF. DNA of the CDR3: TGCGCCAGCAGCTTGCCCAGCTCCTACAATGAGCAGTTCTTC.

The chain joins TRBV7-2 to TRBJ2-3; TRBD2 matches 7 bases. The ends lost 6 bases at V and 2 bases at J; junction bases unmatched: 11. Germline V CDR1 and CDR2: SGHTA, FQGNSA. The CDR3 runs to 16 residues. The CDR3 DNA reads TGTGCCAGCAGACCTGGCTGGGCGGGAGTCACAGATACGCAGTATTTT. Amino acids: CASRPGWAGVTDTQYF.

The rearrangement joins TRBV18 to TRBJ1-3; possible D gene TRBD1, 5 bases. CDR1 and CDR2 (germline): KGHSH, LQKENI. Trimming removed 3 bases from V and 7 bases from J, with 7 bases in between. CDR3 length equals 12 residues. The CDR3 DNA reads TGTGCCAGCTCACCCCCAGGGAACACCATATATTTT. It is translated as CASSPPGNTIYF.

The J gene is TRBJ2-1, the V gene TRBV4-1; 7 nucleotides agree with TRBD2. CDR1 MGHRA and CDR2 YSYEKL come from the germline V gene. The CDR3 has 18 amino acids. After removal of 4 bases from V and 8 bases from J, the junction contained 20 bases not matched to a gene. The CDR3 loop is CASSPPPQELARSYEQFF. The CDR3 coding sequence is TGCGCCAGCAGCCCCCCCCCTCAGGAACTAGCGCGAAGCTATGAGCAGTTCTTC.

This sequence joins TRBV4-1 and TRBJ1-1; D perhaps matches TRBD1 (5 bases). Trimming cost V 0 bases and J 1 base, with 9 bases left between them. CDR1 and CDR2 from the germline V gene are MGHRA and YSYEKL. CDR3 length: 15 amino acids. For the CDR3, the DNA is TGCGCCAGCAGCCAAGATGGGGCGGAGAACACTGAAGCTTTCTTT. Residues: CASSQDGAENTEAFF.

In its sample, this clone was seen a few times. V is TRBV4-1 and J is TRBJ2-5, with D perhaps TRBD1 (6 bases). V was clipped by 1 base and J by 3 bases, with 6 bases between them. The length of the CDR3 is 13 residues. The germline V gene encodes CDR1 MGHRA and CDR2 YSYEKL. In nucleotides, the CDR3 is TGCGCCAGCAGCCAAGGGACAGAAGAGACCCAGTACTTC. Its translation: CASSQGTEETQYF.

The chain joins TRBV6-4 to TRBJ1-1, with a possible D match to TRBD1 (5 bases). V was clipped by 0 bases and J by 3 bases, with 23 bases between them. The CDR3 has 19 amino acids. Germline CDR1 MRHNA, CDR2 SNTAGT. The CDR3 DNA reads TGTGCCAGCAGTGACTCCCCGACGGCGGAGTCAGGGAAGGACACTGAAGCTTTCTTT. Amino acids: CASSDSPTAESGKDTEAFF.

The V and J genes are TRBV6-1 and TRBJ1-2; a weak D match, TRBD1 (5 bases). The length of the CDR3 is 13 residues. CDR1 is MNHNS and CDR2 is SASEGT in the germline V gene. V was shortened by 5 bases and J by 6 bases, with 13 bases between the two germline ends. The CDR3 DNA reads TGTGCCAGCAGTTTTGCAGGGAACAATGGCTACACCTTC. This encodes CASSFAGNNGYTF.

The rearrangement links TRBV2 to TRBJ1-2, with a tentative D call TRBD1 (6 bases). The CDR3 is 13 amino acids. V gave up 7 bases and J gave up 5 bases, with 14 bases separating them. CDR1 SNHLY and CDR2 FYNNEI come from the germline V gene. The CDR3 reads CASMMDREYGYTF. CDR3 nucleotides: TGTGCCAGCATGATGGACAGAGAATATGGCTACACCTTC.

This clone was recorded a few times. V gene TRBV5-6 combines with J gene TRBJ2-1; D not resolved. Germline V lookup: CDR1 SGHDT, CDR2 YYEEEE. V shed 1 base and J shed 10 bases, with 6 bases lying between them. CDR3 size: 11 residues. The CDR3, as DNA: TGTGCCAGCAGCTTGTCCTACGAGCAGTTCTTC. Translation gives CASSLSYEQFF.

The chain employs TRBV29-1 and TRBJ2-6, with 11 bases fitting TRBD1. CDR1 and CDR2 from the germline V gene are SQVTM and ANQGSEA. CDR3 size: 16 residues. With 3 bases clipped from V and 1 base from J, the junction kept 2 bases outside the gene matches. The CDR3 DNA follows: TGCAGCGTTGAGGGACAGGGGGGGTCTGGGGCCAACGTCCTGACTTTC. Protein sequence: CSVEGQGGSGANVLTF.

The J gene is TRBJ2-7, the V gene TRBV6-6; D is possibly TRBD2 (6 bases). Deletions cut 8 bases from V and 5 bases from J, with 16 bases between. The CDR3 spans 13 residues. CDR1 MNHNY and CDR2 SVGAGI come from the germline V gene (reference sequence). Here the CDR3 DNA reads TGTGCCAGCGGATCGTCGGGGACTGACGAGCAGTACGTC. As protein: CASGSSGTDEQYV.

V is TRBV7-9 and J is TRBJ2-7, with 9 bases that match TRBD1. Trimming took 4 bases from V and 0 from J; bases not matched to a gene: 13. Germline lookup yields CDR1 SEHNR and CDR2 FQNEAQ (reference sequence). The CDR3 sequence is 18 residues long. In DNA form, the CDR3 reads TGTGCCAGCAGCTCCCACAGGGGGCTACACCTGAGCTCCTACGAGCAGTACGTC. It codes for CASSSHRGLHLSSYEQYV.

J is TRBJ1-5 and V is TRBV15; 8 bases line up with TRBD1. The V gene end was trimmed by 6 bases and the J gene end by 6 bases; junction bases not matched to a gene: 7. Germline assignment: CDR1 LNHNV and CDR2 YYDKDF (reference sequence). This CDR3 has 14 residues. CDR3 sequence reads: CATSGQGGSQPQHF. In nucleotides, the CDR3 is TGTGCCACCAGTGGACAGGGAGGAAGTCAGCCCCAGCATTTT.

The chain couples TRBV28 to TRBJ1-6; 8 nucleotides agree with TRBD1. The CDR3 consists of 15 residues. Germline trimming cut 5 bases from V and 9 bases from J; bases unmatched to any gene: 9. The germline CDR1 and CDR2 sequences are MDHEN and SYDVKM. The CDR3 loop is CASSGPGTGLSPLHF. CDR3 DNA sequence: TGTGCCAGCAGTGGCCCCGGGACAGGTCTTTCACCCCTCCACTTT. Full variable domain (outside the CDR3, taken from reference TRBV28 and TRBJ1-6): DVKVTQSSRYLVKRTGEKVFLECVQDMDHENMFWYRQDPGLGLRLIYFSYDVKMKEKGDIPEGYSVSREKKERFSLILESASTNQTSMYLCASSGPGTGLSPLHFGNGTRLTVT.

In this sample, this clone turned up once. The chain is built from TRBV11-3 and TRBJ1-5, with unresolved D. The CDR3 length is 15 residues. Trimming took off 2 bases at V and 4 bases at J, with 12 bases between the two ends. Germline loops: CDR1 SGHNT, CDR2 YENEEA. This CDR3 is CASSLSSAGNQPQHF. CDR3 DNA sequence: TGTGCCAGCAGCTTATCATCCGCGGGTAATCAGCCCCAGCATTTT.

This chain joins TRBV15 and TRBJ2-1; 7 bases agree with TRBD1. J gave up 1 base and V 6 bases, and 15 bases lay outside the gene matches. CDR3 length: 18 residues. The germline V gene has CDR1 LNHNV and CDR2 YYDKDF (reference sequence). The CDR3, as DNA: TGTGCCACCAGTGCAGAGGGGGCCTTCACTTTTTCCTACAATGAGCAGTTCTTC. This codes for CATSAEGAFTFSYNEQFF.

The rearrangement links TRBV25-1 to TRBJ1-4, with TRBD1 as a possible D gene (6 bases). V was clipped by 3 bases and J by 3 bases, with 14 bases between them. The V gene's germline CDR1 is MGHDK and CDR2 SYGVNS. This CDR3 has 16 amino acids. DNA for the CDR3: TGTGCCAGCAGTGAGCTAGGGGGGGCTTCTAATGAAAAACTGTTTTTT. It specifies CASSELGGASNEKLFF.

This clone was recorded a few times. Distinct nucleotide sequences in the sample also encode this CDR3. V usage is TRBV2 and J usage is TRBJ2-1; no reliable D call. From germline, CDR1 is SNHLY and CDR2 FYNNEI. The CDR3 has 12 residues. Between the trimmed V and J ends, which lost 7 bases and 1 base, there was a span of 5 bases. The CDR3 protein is CASTRSYNEQFF. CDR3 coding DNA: TGTGCCAGCACTCGGTCCTACAATGAGCAGTTCTTC.

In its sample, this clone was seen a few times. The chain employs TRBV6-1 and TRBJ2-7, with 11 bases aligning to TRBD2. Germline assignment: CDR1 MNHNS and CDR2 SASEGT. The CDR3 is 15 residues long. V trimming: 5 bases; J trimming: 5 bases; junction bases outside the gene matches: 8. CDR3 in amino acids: CASSPTSGRVHEQYV. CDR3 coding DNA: TGTGCCAGCAGTCCCACTAGCGGGAGAGTCCACGAGCAGTACGTC.

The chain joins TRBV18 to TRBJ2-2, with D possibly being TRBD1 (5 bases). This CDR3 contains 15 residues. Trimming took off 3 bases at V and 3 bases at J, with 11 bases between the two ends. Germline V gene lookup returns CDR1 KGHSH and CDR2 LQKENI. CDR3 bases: TGTGCCAGCTCACCCCGCCAGGGTGACACCGGGGAGCTGTTTTTT. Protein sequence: CASSPRQGDTGELFF.

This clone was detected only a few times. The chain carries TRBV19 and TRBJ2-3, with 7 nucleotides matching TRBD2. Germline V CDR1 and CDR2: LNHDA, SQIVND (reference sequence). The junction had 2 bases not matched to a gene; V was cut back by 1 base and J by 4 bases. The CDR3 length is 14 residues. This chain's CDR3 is CASSIGGGADTQYF. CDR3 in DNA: TGTGCCAGTAGTATAGGGGGGGGTGCAGATACGCAGTATTTT.

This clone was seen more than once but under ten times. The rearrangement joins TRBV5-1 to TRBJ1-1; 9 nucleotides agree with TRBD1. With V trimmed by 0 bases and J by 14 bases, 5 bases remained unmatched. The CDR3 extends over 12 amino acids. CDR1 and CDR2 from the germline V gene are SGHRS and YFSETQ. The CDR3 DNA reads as TGCGCCAGCAGCTTGGCAGGGACAGGGCCGTTCTTT. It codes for CASSLAGTGPFF.

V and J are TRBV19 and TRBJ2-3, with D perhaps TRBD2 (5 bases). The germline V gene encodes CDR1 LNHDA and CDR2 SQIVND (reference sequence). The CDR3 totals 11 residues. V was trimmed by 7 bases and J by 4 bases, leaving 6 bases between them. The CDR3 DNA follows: TGTGCCAGTACGAGGGCAGATACGCAGTATTTT. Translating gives CASTRADTQYF.

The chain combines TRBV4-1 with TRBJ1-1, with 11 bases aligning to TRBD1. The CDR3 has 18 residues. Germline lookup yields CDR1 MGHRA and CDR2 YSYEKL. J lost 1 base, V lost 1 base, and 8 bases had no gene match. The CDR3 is CASSQGSGQGAKNTEAFF. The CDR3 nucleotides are TGCGCCAGCAGCCAAGGGTCTGGACAGGGGGCAAAGAACACTGAAGCTTTCTTT.

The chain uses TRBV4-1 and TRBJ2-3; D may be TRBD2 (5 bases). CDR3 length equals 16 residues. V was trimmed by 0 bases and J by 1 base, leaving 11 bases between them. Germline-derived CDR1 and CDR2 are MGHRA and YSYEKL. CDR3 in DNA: TGCGCCAGCAGCCAAGACTACCCGGAGGGCACAGATACGCAGTATTTT. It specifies CASSQDYPEGTDTQYF.